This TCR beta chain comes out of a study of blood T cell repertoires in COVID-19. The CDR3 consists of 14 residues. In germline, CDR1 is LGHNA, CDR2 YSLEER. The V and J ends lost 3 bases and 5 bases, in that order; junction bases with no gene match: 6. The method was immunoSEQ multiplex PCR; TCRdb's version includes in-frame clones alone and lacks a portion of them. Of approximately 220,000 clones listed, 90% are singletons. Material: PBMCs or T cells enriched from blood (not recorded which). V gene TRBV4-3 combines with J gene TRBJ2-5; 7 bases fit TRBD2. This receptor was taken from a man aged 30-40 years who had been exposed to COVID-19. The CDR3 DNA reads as TGCGCCAGCAGCCACAGCGGGGTAGGGGAGACCCAGTACTTC. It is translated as CASSHSGVGETQYF.